A selection of T cell receptor beta chains follows, all from one sample in a study of blood T cell repertoires in COVID-19. Produced via immunoSEQ multiplex PCR; TCRdb's table is partial and in-frame only. Altogether about 530,000 clones are present, roughly 89% being singletons, with the ten largest covering 7.8%. The sequenced sample consisted of peripheral blood. These receptors all stem from a woman between 45 and 60 years old with COVID-19, enrolled during active disease. CDR3s include the opening cysteine and the closing phenylalanine or tryptophan. The D gene is left open where the match is weak. The size of a clone is reported for some rows only, either as once, few or many, or as a class for expanded clones.

-	TRBV11-2	TRBD1	TRBJ1-1	TGTGCCAGCAGCCGCCAGGGGGGAGTGGGAGCTTTCTTT	CASSRQGGVGAFF
-	TRBV5-1	-	TRBJ1-3	TGCGCCAGCAGCCTGGGAGTAGGAAACACCATATATTTT	CASSLGVGNTIYF
-	TRBV10-3	-	TRBJ2-2	TGTGCCGCCTCGGGTGAGAACACCGGGGAGCTGTTTTTT	CAASGENTGELFF
-	TRBV9	TRBD2	TRBJ2-7	TGTGCCAGCAGCGTAGCCGGCAAGCGGGGGGACCCCCCAACGAAGCAGTACTTC	CASSVAGKRGDPPTKQYF
-	TRBV27	TRBD2	TRBJ2-3	TGTGCCAGCAGTCCGCTAGCGGGGGGCCCAGATACGCAGTATTTT	CASSPLAGGPDTQYF
-	TRBV2	-	TRBJ2-5	TGTGCCAGCAGTGAATATGGAGAGTGGGAGACCCAGTACTTC	CASSEYGEWETQYF
-	TRBV4-1	-	TRBJ1-5	TGCGCCAGCAGCCAAGGGACAACCTATAGCAATCAGCCCCAGCATTTT	CASSQGTTYSNQPQHF
-	TRBV4-2	-	TRBJ2-2	TGTGCCAGCAGCCAAAACAGGGTCAACACCGGGGAGCTGTTTTTT	CASSQNRVNTGELFF
-	TRBV19	-	TRBJ1-5	TGTGCCAGTAGTTTCCTCCCCGCGGGAGCACCAGGGCAGCCCCAGCATTTT	CASSFLPAGAPGQPQHF
-	TRBV6-5	TRBD1	TRBJ1-4	TGTGCCAGCAGCCCAACCGGGACAGTCGGCGAAAAACTGTTTTTT	CASSPTGTVGEKLFF
-	TRBV10-3	TRBD1	TRBJ1-2	TGTGCCATCAGTGAGCCTCCGGGACAGGAGGGAGGCTACACCTTC	CAISEPPGQEGGYTF
-	TRBV12-3/TRBV12-4	-	TRBJ1-5	TGTGCCAGCACCCGTCGGAGGGATCAGCCCCAGCATTTT	CASTRRRDQPQHF
-	TRBV3-1/TRBV3-2	TRBD2	TRBJ2-7	TGTGCCAGCAGCCAAGGACTAGCGGGGGGCTACGAGCAGTACTTC	CASSQGLAGGYEQYF
once	TRBV19	-	TRBJ1-3	TGTGCCAGTAGTCCTCTGAGATCTGGAAACACCATATATTTT	CASSPLRSGNTIYF
-	TRBV7-2	-	TRBJ2-3	TGTGCCAGCAGCTTAGCTGGCAGGCCCACGCAGTATTTT	CASSLAGRPTQYF
-	TRBV12-5	-	TRBJ2-7	TGTGCTAGTGGTTCCTCAGCCTACGAGCAGTACTTC	CASGSSAYEQYF